This T cell receptor (beta chain) was captured by sequencing in a study of cytomegalovirus exposure and HLA in healthy donors. The wider study: In an early release, HLA-typed donors contributed 90 million or so unique TCR sequences.

The PCR ran on 60 Vbeta and 13 Jbeta primers. Generated by immunoSEQ multiplex PCR, the TCRdb table keeps only in-frame clones and is missing some. In the table there are 180,000 or so clones, 77% of which are singletons. Regarding this clone: Its antigen is undetermined.

Overall study results and limits: Reports indicated that the classifier achieved high specificity and sensitivity in diagnosing cytomegalovirus status. Confirmation in vitro established that a few CMV-associated chains were specific for CMV antigens. Researchers catalogued under 200 TCR beta chains as cytomegalovirus-associated.

Losses at the gene ends were 6 bases for V and 2 bases for J; bases not matched to a gene: 9. Germline assignment: CDR1 KGHSH and CDR2 LQKENI. CDR3 length: 15 residues. Sequenced sample: PBMCs. This chain links TRBV18 with TRBJ1-1; 7 nucleotides align to TRBD1. The clonotype comes from a man aged 18 to 29 in good health and CMV-seronegative. CDR3 coding DNA: TGTGCCAGCTCGCGCCCCGGGACAGATAACACTGAAGCTTTCTTT. Its protein product is CASSRPGTDNTEAFF.